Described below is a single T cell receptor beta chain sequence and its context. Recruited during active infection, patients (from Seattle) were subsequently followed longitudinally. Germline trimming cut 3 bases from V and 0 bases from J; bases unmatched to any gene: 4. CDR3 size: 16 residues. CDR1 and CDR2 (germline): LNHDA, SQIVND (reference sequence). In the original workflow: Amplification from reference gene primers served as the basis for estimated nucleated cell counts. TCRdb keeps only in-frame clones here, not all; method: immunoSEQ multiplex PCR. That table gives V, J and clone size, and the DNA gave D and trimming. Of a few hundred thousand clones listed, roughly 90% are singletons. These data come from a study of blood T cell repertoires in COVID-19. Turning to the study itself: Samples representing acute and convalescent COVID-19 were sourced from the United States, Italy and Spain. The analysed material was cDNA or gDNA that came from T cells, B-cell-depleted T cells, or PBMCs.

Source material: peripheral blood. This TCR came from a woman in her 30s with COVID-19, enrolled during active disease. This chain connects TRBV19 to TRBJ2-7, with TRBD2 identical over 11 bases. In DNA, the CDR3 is TGTGCCAGTAGTATGGGGCTAGCGGGGGGCTCCTACGAGCAGTACTTC. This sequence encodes CASSMGLAGGSYEQYF. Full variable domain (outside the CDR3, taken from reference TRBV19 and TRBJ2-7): DGGITQSPKYLFRKEGQNVTLSCEQNLNHDAMYWYRQDPGQGLRLIYYSQIVNDFQKGDIAEGYSVSREKKESFPLTVTSAQKNPTAFYLCASSMGLAGGSYEQYFGPGTRLTVT.